The sample holds one count of the clone carrying this T cell receptor beta chain. Its target is not known. The data were obtained in a study of cytomegalovirus exposure and HLA in healthy donors. The CDR3 is 16 amino acids. The V gene's germline CDR1 is SGDLS and CDR2 YYNGEE. The ends lost 4 bases at V and 4 bases at J; junction bases unmatched: 9. The study, taken as a whole, reports: Researchers catalogued about 150 TCR beta chains as cytomegalovirus-associated.

The table came from immunoSEQ multiplex PCR; TCRdb's copy has only in-frame clones and leaves some out. Of about 220,000 clones in the sample, over 80% were seen once. Sequenced: PBMCs. The sequence was collected from a woman aged 25 to 39 in good health and CMV-seropositive. The chain carries TRBV9 and TRBJ2-3; 10 nucleotides match TRBD2. CDR3 bases: TGTGCCAGCAGCCCGACCGGGACTAGCGTTGCAGATACGCAGTATTTT. Amino acid sequence: CASSPTGTSVADTQYF.